Each of the 14 T cell receptor beta chains below was sequenced from the same sample in a study of shared clonotypes between healthy human individuals. Assay used: immunoSEQ multiplex PCR; TCRdb lists only in-frame clones, some missing. The top ten clones hold roughly 0.34% of a sample with over 2 million clones, 80% to 95% of them seen once. Sequencing used naive CD4+ T cells from PBMCs. Subset denoted: CD45RA+ positively selected. All receptors derive from a man younger than 30 in good health. Some clones in this sample may be carry-over from other donors' samples.

V usage is TRBV5-8 and J usage is TRBJ2-2, with D hard to call. The CDR3 runs to 13 residues. Germline values: CDR1 SGHTS, CDR2 YDEGEE. The V end lost 4 bases, the J end lost 6 bases, and 10 bases lay between the germline ends. This CDR3 is CASSLRPAGELFF. The CDR3 DNA follows: TGTGCCAGCAGCCTACGACCGGCCGGGGAGCTGTTTTTT.

This clone was observed a few times. The CDR3 DNA sequence: TGTGCCAGCAGTGAGGGTGAGGTGTTCATGAACACTGAAGCTTTCTTT. It yields the protein CASSEGEVFMNTEAFF. The chain employs TRBV2 and TRBJ1-1; D gene uncertain. Germline V lookup: CDR1 SNHLY, CDR2 FYNNEI. The V gene lost 3 bases and the J gene lost 0 bases, with 14 bases spanning the gap. The CDR3 is 16 amino acids. Drawing the rest from reference TRBV2 and TRBJ1-1, the complete variable domain is EPEVTQTPSHQVTQMGQEVILRCVPISNHLYFYWYRQILGQKVEFLVSFYNNEISEKSEIFDDQFSVERPDGSNFTLKIRSTKLEDSAMYFCASSEGEVFMNTEAFFGQGTRLTVV.

As DNA, the CDR3 is TGTGCCAGCAGTCGATCGACAGCTTACAACACTGAAGCTTTCTTT. Translating it yields CASSRSTAYNTEAFF. The chain recombines TRBV7-8 with TRBJ1-1; perhaps TRBD1 as D (5 bases). Trimming removed 6 bases at V and 2 bases at J, with 16 bases between. The germline CDR1 and CDR2 sequences are SGHVS and FQNEAQ. The CDR3 is made up of 15 amino acids.

This chain joins TRBV6-5 and TRBJ1-4; 8 bases fit TRBD1. From germline, CDR1 is MNHEY and CDR2 SVGAGI. The CDR3 is 14 residues long. The trim removed 6 bases at V and 8 bases at J, leaving 8 bases unmatched. In nucleotides, the CDR3 is TGTGCCAGCAGAGGGGGACAGGCCGCCGAAAAACTGTTTTTT. This translates into CASRGGQAAEKLFF.

The chain recombines TRBV28 with TRBJ2-7, with 9 bases identical to TRBD1. Germline lookup yields CDR1 MDHEN and CDR2 SYDVKM. The CDR3 covers 15 residues. After removal of 4 bases from V and 4 bases from J, the junction contained 8 bases not matched to a gene. The CDR3 region has the DNA TGTGCCAGCAGTTCAAACAGGGGGCGGATATACGAGCAGTACTTC. It is translated as CASSSNRGRIYEQYF.

The CDR3 DNA reads TGCGCCAGCAGGGGGGTACATCCCAATCAGCCCCAGCATTTT. Amino acid sequence: CASRGVHPNQPQHF. This sequence joins TRBV4-1 and TRBJ1-5; D may be TRBD1 (5 bases). This CDR3 comprises 14 residues. Deletions cut 6 bases from V and 3 bases from J, with 12 bases between. CDR1 is MGHRA, CDR2 YSYEKL, per germline.

The chain's CDR3 is CASSQEGWPGGLETQYF. The CDR3 DNA is TGCGCCAGCAGCCAAGAAGGTTGGCCGGGGGGCCTTGAGACCCAGTACTTC. The chain carries TRBV4-3 and TRBJ2-5; maybe TRBD2 (7 bases). The V end lost 0 bases, the J end lost 5 bases, and 19 bases lay between the germline ends. The V gene's germline CDR1 is LGHNA and CDR2 YSLEER. This CDR3 region has 17 residues.

The chain employs TRBV2 and TRBJ2-1; 10 bases map to TRBD2. Germline lookup yields CDR1 SNHLY and CDR2 FYNNEI. The length of the CDR3 is 15 residues. V lost 3 bases to trimming and J lost 4 bases; unmatched junction nucleotides: 3. CDR3 sequence: CASSDSGRWYNEQFF. Written as DNA, the CDR3 is TGTGCCAGCAGTGATAGCGGGAGGTGGTACAATGAGCAGTTCTTC.

CDR3: CASSQGYFGYTF. As DNA, the CDR3 is TGTGCCAGCAGCCAAGGATACTTTGGCTACACCTTC. The gene calls are TRBV4-2 and TRBJ1-2; no firm D call. CDR3 length: 12 residues. The ends were cut back, 1 base at V and 7 bases at J, with 7 bases in the middle. Germline V gene data show CDR1 as LGHNA and CDR2 as YNFKEQ.

A word on this clone: This CDR3 is also generated by other DNA sequences in the sample. V usage is TRBV7-2 and J usage is TRBJ2-1; maybe TRBD1 (5 bases). Germline assignment: CDR1 SGHTA and CDR2 FQGNSA. CDR3 length: 14 amino acids. V shed 1 base and J shed 4 bases, with 8 bases lying between them. Here the CDR3 reads CASSLEGSYNEQFF. In nucleotides, the CDR3 is TGTGCCAGCAGCTTAGAGGGGTCTTACAATGAGCAGTTCTTC.

CDR3 nucleotides: TGTGCCATCAGTGGGGACACGAACACTGAAGCTTTCTTT. Translating gives CAISGDTNTEAFF. The J gene is TRBJ1-1, the V gene TRBV10-3, with D possibly TRBD1 on 6 matching bases. Per the germline V gene, CDR1 is ENHRY and CDR2 is SYGVKD. The CDR3 totals 13 residues. Trimming pared 4 bases from V and 1 base from J, leaving 7 bases between.

The genes are TRBV5-4 and TRBJ2-7, with a weak D call TRBD1 (6 bases). Trimming took off 7 bases at V and 2 bases at J, with 19 bases between the two ends. Per germline, CDR1 SGHNT and CDR2 YYREEE (reference sequence). This CDR3 spans 15 amino acids. CDR3 region: CASRDGGAEPYEQYF. In nucleotides, the CDR3 is TGTGCCAGCCGCGATGGGGGCGCGGAACCCTACGAGCAGTACTTC.

Points on this clone: This specimen includes other DNA sequences encoding the same CDR3. The gene calls are TRBV5-1 and TRBJ2-7; D perhaps matches TRBD1 (5 bases). Trimming removed 0 bases at V and 2 bases at J, with 9 bases between. This CDR3 has 14 residues. Germline values: CDR1 SGHRS, CDR2 YFSETQ. CDR3 in amino acids: CASSLDRRTYEQYF. The CDR3 DNA reads TGCGCCAGCAGCTTGGACAGGCGGACCTACGAGCAGTACTTC.

This clone has a handful of counts. The genes are TRBV6-5 and TRBJ2-7; the D is unclear. Germline CDR1 is MNHEY and CDR2 is SVGAGI. This CDR3 is 13 amino acids long. Trimming left V 5 bases short and J 5 bases short, with 13 bases between. This chain's CDR3 is CASSADGVHEQYF. The CDR3 nucleotides are TGTGCCAGCAGTGCCGATGGGGTCCACGAGCAGTACTTC.